A single sample gave rise to the 17 T cell receptor beta chains below, sequenced in a study of cytomegalovirus exposure and HLA in healthy donors. The PCR used 60 Vbeta and 13 Jbeta primers. Sequencing used immunoSEQ multiplex PCR; TCRdb keeps in-frame clones, though not all of them. Among about 200,000 clones listed, approximately 78% were seen once. The sequencing input was PBMCs. The receptors were sampled from a man younger than 40 in good health and CMV-seronegative.

The chain recombines TRBV7-3 with TRBJ2-3; 12 bases match TRBD2. The CDR3 spans 13 residues. In germline, CDR1 is SGHTA, CDR2 FQGTGA. V was pared by 4 bases and J by 11 bases, with 4 bases of the junction left unmatched. The CDR3 coding sequence is TGTGCCAGCAGCTCCCTAGCGGGGGGGGTGCAGTATTTT. It yields the protein CASSSLAGGVQYF.

With regard to this clone: At the DNA level, this CDR3 is encoded by other sequences in the same sample as well. The chain links TRBV7-9 to TRBJ2-2; no firm D call. Germline CDR1 reads SEHNR; CDR2 reads FQNEAQ (reference sequence). This CDR3 comprises 12 residues. Trimming left V 1 base short and J 5 bases short, with 2 bases between. The CDR3 DNA is TGTGCCAGCAGCTTAGTAACCGGGGAGCTGTTTTTT. This translates into CASSLVTGELFF.

This rearrangement joins TRBV5-1 to TRBJ2-5, with 10 positions matching TRBD1. This CDR3 is 16 amino acids long. Unmatched junction bases numbered 15, after V lost 4 bases and J lost 9 bases. CDR1 is SGHRS and CDR2 is YFSETQ in the germline V gene. CDR3: CASSPSTGTGVGAQYF. The CDR3 nucleotides are TGCGCCAGCAGCCCATCTACCGGGACAGGGGTCGGAGCCCAGTACTTC.

This clone was found a few times. The chain uses TRBV6-1 and TRBJ1-1, with unresolved D. Trimming took 5 bases from V and 1 from J, leaving 8 bases between them. The CDR3 sequence is 13 residues long. Germline CDR1 reads MNHNS; CDR2 reads SASEGT. In DNA, the CDR3 is TGTGCCAGCAGTCAGGCCCCGAACACTGAAGCTTTCTTT. Its translation is CASSQAPNTEAFF.

The chain recombines TRBV27 with TRBJ1-6; TRBD1 aligns across 7 bases. Germline V gives CDR1 MNHEY, CDR2 SMNVEV (reference sequence). This CDR3 has 18 amino acids. The J segment lost 0 bases and the V segment lost 2 bases, leaving 7 bases of the junction unmatched. Here the CDR3 reads CASSLRGPATSYNSPLHF. DNA for the CDR3: TGTGCCAGCAGTTTAAGGGGGCCAGCCACCTCCTATAATTCACCCCTCCACTTT.

The chain couples TRBV19 to TRBJ1-2; no firm D call. V shed 4 bases and J shed 4 bases, with 19 bases lying between them. The germline V gene encodes CDR1 LNHDA and CDR2 SQIVND (reference sequence). The CDR3 loop spans 16 amino acids. CDR3 loop: CASSSRTGVLSYGYTF. The CDR3 DNA sequence: TGTGCCAGTAGTAGCCGGACCGGGGTCCTTTCCTATGGCTACACCTTC.

V is TRBV27 and J is TRBJ1-4; D remains unclear. Trimming removed 8 bases from V and 0 bases from J, with 10 bases in between. Per germline, CDR1 MNHEY and CDR2 SMNVEV (reference sequence). This CDR3 region has 14 residues. The CDR3 bases are TGTGCCAGCTCAGAAATTGCAACTAATGAAAAACTGTTTTTT. As protein: CASSEIATNEKLFF.

In this sample, this clone turned up once. V and J are TRBV5-6 and TRBJ2-7; perhaps TRBD2 as D (6 bases). Germline V gives CDR1 SGHDT, CDR2 YYEEEE. The CDR3 sequence is 13 residues long. V shed 4 bases and J shed 6 bases, with 14 bases lying between them. The CDR3 DNA is TGTGCCAGCAGCCCACCGGGAGACACCGAGCAGTACTTC. This translates into CASSPPGDTEQYF.

The V gene is TRBV28, the J gene TRBJ1-3; possibly TRBD1 for D (5 bases). CDR1 is MDHEN, CDR2 SYDVKM, per germline. CDR3 size: 20 residues. V was trimmed by 1 base and J by 2 bases, leaving 24 bases between them. DNA for the CDR3: TGTGCCAGCAGTTTATTAATAGGTCAAGGGCAGGGAAGCCCTGGAAACACCATATATTTT. Translation gives CASSLLIGQGQGSPGNTIYF.

The V call is TRBV6-1, the J call TRBJ2-5; 7 nucleotides agree with TRBD2. CDR3 length equals 12 residues. The ends lost 8 bases at V and 4 bases at J; junction bases unmatched: 4. Germline loops: CDR1 MNHNS, CDR2 SASEGT. The CDR3, as DNA: TGTGCCAGCCCTACTAGCGCAGAGACCCAGTACTTC. Its translation: CASPTSAETQYF.

A note on this clone: The same CDR3 can be traced to other DNA sequences in this sample. The chain is built from TRBV5-1 and TRBJ2-7, with 8 bases that match TRBD1. The CDR3 runs 14 residues. CDR1 is SGHRS and CDR2 is YFSETQ in the germline V gene. V trimming: 1 base; J trimming: 7 bases; junction bases outside the gene matches: 7. CDR3 sequence (DNA): TGCGCCAGCAGCTTGAGCCAGGGGGCGGGGGAGCAGTACTTC. Translating gives CASSLSQGAGEQYF.

V gene TRBV10-2 combines with J gene TRBJ1-1; TRBD1 might be the D (6 bases). From germline, CDR1 is WSHSY and CDR2 SAAADI. V was trimmed by 11 bases and J by 0 bases, leaving 13 bases between them. The CDR3 runs to 13 residues. CDR3 in DNA: TGCGCCGGTCGAACAGGGATGAACACTGAAGCTTTCTTT. It codes for CAGRTGMNTEAFF.

The V and J genes are TRBV5-1 and TRBJ2-3, with 9 bases that match TRBD2. There are 15 residues in the CDR3. V shed 1 base and J 4 bases; nucleotides not matched to a gene: 4. Germline CDR1 and CDR2: SGHRS and YFSETQ. The CDR3 DNA sequence: TGCGCCAGCAGCTTGAATGCGGGGGGGGCAGATACGCAGTATTTT. This translates into CASSLNAGGADTQYF. Supplemented by reference TRBV5-1 and TRBJ2-3, the full variable domain reads KAGVTQTPRYLIKTRGQQVTLSCSPISGHRSVSWYQQTPGQGLQFLFEYFSETQRNKGNFPGRFSGRQFSNSRSEMNVSTLELGDSALYLCASSLNAGGADTQYFGPGTRLTVL.

The chain links TRBV5-5 to TRBJ2-5; D is perhaps TRBD2 (7 bases). V lost 0 bases and J lost 4, with 19 bases in between. The CDR3 runs to 17 residues. Germline loops: CDR1 SGHKS, CDR2 YYEKEE (reference sequence). This CDR3 is CASSLATGGLIGETQYF. The CDR3 coding sequence is TGTGCCAGCAGCTTGGCCACGGGGGGCCTAATTGGAGAGACCCAGTACTTC. Based on the CDR3 plus reference TRBV5-5 and TRBJ2-5, the full variable domain is DAGVTQSPTHLIKTRGQQVTLRCSPISGHKSVSWYQQVLGQGPQFIFQYYEKEERGRGNFPDRFSARQFPNYSSELNVNALLLGDSALYLCASSLATGGLIGETQYFGPGTRLLVL.

J is TRBJ1-1 and V is TRBV5-1; D remains ambiguous. The V end lost 2 bases, the J end lost 0 bases, and 8 bases lay between the germline ends. Germline V gives CDR1 SGHRS, CDR2 YFSETQ. The CDR3 covers 14 residues. CDR3 sequence (DNA): TGCGCCAGCAGCTTATTAGACATGAACACTGAAGCTTTCTTT. Translated: CASSLLDMNTEAFF. The full variable domain, its missing parts supplied by reference TRBV5-1 and TRBJ1-1, is KAGVTQTPRYLIKTRGQQVTLSCSPISGHRSVSWYQQTPGQGLQFLFEYFSETQRNKGNFPGRFSGRQFSNSRSEMNVSTLELGDSALYLCASSLLDMNTEAFFGQGTRLTVV.

This CDR3 reads CASSRRGSEQYF. The CDR3 region has the DNA TGTGCCAGCAGTAGACGCGGTAGCGAGCAGTACTTC. The V and J genes are TRBV28 and TRBJ2-7; no clear D. This CDR3 has 12 residues. V lost 5 bases and J lost 6, with 11 bases in between. Germline CDR1 and CDR2: MDHEN and SYDVKM.

The CDR3 loop reads CASSPLGQGIQYEQYF. DNA for the CDR3: TGTGCCAGCAGCCCACTGGGACAGGGGATACAGTACGAGCAGTACTTC. The chain uses TRBV7-9 and TRBJ2-5; TRBD1 matches at 10 bases. TRBJ2-7 matches the DNA end more closely, so the J call is doubtful. The CDR3 has 16 amino acids. CDR1 is SEHNR and CDR2 is FQNEAQ in the germline V gene (reference sequence).